This T cell receptor (beta chain) was captured by sequencing in a study of cytomegalovirus exposure and HLA in healthy donors. Healthy bone marrow donors made up the donor group. Points on this clone: What it binds is unknown.

There are 13 residues in the CDR3. The germline gives CDR1 MGHRA, CDR2 YSYEKL. Germline trimming cut 4 bases from V and 3 bases from J; bases unmatched to any gene: 2. General observations from the study: Productive rates of about 90% or about 30% were seen for most TCR beta V segments in an earlier analysis. According to a later analysis, most TCR beta chains associated with CMV appeared HLA-restricted. A reported reduction in N-insertions relative to the roughly 700-donor mean was seen in an Asian-associated ancestry cluster in a later analysis.

Researchers ran the PCR with 60 Vbeta and 13 Jbeta primers. Repertoires were generated with immunoSEQ multiplex PCR, while TCRdb's copy carries only in-frame clones and drops some. The data show about 110,000 clones, approximately 70% seen once. What was sequenced was PBMCs. The chain is built from TRBV4-1 and TRBJ2-5, with 7 nucleotides matching TRBD1. The sequence was obtained from a man aged 25 to 40 in good health and CMV-seropositive. Written as DNA, the CDR3 is TGCGCCAGCAGCCTAGACAGGGAAGAGACCCAGTACTTC. It codes for CASSLDREETQYF.